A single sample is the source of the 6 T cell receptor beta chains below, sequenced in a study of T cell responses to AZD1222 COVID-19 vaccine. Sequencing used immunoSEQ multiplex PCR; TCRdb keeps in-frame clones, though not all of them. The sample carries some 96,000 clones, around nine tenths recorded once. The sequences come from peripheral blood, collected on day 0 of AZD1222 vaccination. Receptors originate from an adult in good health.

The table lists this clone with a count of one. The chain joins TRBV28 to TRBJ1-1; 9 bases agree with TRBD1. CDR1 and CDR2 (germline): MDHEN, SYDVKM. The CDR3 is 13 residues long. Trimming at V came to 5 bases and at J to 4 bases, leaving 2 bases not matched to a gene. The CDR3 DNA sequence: TGTGCCAGCAGTCAACAGGGGGCCACTGAAGCTTTCTTT. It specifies CASSQQGATEAFF.

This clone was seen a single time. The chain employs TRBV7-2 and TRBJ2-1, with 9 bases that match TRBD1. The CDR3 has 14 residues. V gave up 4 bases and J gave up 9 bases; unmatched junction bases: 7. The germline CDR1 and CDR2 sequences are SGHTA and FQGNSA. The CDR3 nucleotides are TGTGCCAGCAGCTCCGGGACAGGGCACCTTGAGCAGTTCTTC. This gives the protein CASSSGTGHLEQFF.

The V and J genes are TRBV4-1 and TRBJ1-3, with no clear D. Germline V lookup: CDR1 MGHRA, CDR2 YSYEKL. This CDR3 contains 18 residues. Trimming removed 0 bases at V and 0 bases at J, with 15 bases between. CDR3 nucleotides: TGCGCCAGCAGCCAAGATACATCAGGCAGGCGCTCTGGAAACACCATATATTTT. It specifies CASSQDTSGRRSGNTIYF.

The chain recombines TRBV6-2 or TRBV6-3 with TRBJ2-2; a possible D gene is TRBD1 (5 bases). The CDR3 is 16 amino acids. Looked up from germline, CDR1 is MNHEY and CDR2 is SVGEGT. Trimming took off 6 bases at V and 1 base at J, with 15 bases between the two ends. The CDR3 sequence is CASSKRGPMNTGELFF. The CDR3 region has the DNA TGTGCCAGCAGCAAAAGGGGCCCGATGAACACCGGGGAGCTGTTTTTT.

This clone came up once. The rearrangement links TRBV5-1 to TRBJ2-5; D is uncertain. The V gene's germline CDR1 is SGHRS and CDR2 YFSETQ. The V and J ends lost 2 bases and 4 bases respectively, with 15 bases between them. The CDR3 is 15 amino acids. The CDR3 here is CASSLGSRRAETQYF. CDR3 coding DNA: TGCGCCAGCAGCTTAGGCTCACGAAGGGCAGAGACCCAGTACTTC.

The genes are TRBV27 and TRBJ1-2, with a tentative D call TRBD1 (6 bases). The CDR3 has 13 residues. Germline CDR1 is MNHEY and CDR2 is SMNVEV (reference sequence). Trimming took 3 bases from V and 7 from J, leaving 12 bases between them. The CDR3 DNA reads TGTGCCAGCAGTTTCGGGGGCGGGGGTGGCTACACCTTC. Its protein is CASSFGGGGGYTF.